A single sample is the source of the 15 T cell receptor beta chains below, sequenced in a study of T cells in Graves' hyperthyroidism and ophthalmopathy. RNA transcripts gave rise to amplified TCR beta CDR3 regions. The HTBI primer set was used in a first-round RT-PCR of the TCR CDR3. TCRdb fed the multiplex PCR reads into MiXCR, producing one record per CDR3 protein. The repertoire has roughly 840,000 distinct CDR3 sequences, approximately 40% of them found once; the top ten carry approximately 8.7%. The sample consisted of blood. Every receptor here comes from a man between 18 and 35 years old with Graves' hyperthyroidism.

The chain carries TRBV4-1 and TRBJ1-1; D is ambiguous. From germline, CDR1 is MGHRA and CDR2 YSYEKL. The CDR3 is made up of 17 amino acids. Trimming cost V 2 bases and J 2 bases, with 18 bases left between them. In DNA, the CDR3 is TGCGCCAGCAGCCAAATTCCCCTCGGGCTGTCAAACACTGAAGCTTTCTTT. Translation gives CASSQIPLGLSNTEAFF.

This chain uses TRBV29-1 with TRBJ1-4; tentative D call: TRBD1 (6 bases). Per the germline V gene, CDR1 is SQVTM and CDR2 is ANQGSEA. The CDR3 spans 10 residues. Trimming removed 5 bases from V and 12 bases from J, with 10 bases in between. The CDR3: CSVSQGELFF. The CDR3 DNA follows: TGCAGCGTTTCACAGGGTGAACTGTTTTTT.

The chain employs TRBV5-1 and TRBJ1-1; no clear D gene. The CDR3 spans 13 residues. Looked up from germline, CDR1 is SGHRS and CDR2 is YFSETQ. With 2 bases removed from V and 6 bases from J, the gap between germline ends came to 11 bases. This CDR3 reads CASSFLRTPEAFF. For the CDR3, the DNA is TGCGCCAGCAGCTTCCTGAGGACCCCTGAAGCTTTCTTT.

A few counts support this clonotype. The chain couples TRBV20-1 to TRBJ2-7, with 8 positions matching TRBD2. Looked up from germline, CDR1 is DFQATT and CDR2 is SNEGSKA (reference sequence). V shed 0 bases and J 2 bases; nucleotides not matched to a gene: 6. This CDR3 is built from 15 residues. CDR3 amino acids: CSARDSGSGTYEQYF. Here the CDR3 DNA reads TGCAGTGCTAGAGATTCCGGTAGCGGGACCTACGAGCAGTACTTC.

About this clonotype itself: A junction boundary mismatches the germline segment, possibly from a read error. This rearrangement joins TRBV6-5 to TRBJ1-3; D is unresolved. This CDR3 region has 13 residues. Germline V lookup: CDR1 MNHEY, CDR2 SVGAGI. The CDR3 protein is CASRVASGNTIYF. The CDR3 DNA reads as TGTGCCAGCAGGGTTGCCTCTGGAAACACTATATATTTT.

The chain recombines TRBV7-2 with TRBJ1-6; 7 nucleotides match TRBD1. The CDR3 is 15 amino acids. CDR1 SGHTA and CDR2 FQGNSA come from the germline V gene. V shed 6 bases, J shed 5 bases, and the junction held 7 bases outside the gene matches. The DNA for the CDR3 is TGTGCCAGCAGGCTAGGGGGCGGGGATAATTCACCCCTCCACTTT. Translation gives CASRLGGGDNSPLHF.

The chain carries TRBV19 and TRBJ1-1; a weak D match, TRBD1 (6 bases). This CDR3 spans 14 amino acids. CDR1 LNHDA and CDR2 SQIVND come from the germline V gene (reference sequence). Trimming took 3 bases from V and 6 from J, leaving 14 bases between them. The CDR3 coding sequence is TGTGCCAGTAGTATGGTGGGGGCGGGCCCTGAAGCTTTCTTT. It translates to CASSMVGAGPEAFF.

As DNA, the CDR3 is TGTGCCATCAGTGAGTCGAGGGGGACTCAGCCCCTCCACTTT. Translated, it gives CAISESRGTQPLHF. The chain carries TRBV10-3 and TRBJ1-6, with D possibly matching TRBD1 (6 bases). V lost 0 bases and J 13 bases, leaving 13 bases between the germline ends. Germline CDR1 is ENHRY and CDR2 is SYGVKD. The CDR3 length is 14 residues.

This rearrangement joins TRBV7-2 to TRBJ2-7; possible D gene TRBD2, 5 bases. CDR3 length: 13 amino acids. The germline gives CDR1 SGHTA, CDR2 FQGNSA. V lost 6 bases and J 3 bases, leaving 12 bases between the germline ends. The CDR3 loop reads CASRRPGYYEQYF. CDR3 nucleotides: TGTGCCAGCAGGCGGCCGGGGTACTACGAGCAGTACTTC.

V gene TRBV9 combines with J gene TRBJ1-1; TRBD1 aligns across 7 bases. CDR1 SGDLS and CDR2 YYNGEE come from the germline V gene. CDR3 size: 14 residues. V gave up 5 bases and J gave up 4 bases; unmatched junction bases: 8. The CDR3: CASRALGQATEAFF. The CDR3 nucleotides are TGTGCCAGCAGAGCTTTAGGACAGGCCACTGAAGCTTTCTTT.

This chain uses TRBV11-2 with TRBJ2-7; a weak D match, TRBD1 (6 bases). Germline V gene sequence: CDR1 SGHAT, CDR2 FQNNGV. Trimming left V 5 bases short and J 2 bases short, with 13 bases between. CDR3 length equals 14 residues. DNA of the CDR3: TGTGCCAGCAGCATACAGGGTGGGACCTACGAGCAGTACTTC. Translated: CASSIQGGTYEQYF.

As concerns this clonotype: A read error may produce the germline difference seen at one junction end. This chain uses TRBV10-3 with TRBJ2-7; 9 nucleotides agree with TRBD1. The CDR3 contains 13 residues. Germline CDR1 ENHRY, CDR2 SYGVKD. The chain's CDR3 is CASSPGQGSPSDF. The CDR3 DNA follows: TGTGCCAGCAGTCCTGGACAGGGGTCCCCTTCCGACTTC.

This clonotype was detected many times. The CDR3 loop reads CASSLSPGNFAEAFF. Here the CDR3 DNA reads TGCGCCAGCAGCTTGTCCCCAGGGAATTTCGCTGAAGCTTTCTTT. This chain connects TRBV5-1 to TRBJ1-1, with D possibly matching TRBD1 (5 bases). The V end lost 1 base, the J end lost 6 bases, and 16 bases lay between the germline ends. This CDR3 spans 15 amino acids. Germline V gives CDR1 SGHRS, CDR2 YFSETQ. The entire variable domain, with the rest obtained from reference TRBV5-1 and TRBJ1-1, is as follows: KAGVTQTPRYLIKTRGQQVTLSCSPISGHRSVSWYQQTPGQGLQFLFEYFSETQRNKGNFPGRFSGRQFSNSRSEMNVSTLELGDSALYLCASSLSPGNFAEAFFGQGTRLTVV.

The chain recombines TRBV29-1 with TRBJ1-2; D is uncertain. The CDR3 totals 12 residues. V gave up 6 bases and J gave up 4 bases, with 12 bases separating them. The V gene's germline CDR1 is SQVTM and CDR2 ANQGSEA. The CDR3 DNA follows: TGCAGCGTGGCGGGAGGATCCTATGGCTACACCTTC. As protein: CSVAGGSYGYTF.

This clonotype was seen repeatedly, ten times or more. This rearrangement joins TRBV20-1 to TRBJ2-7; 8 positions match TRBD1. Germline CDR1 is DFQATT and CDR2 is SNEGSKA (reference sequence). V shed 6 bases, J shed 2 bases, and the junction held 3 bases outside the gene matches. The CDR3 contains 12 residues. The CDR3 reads CSATDRAYEQYF. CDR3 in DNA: TGCAGTGCCACGGACAGGGCCTACGAGCAGTACTTC.